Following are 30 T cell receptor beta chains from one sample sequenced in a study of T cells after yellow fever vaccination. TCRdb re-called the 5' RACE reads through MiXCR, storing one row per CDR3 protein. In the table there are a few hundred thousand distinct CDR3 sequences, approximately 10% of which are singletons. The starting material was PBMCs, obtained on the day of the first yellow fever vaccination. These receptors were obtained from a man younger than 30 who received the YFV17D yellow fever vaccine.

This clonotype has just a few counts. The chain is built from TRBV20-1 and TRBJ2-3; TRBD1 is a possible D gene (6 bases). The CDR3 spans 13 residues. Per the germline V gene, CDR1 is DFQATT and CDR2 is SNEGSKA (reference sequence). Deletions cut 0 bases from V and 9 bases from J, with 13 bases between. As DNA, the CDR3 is TGCAGTGCTAGAGACCGTTACAGGGTAACGCAGTATTTT. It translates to CSARDRYRVTQYF.

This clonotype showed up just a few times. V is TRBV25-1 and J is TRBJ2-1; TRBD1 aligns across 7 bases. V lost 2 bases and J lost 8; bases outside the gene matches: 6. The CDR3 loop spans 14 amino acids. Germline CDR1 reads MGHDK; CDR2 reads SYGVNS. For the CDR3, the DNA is TGTGCCAGCAGTGAAAGGGGGCGCGGGTATGAGCAGTTCTTC. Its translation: CASSERGRGYEQFF.

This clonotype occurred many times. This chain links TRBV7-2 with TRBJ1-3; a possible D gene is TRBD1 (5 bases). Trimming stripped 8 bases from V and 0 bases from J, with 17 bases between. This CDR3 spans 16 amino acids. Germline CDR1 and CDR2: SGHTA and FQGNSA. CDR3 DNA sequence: TGTGCCAGCGACAGACAAGTGGATATCTCTGGAAACACCATATATTTT. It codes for CASDRQVDISGNTIYF.

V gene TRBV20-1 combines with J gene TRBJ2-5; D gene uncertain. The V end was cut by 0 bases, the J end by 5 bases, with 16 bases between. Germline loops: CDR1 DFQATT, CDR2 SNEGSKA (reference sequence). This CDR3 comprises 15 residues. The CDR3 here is CSARDRTSFEETQYF. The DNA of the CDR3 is TGCAGTGCTAGAGATCGCACTTCTTTCGAGGAGACCCAGTACTTC.

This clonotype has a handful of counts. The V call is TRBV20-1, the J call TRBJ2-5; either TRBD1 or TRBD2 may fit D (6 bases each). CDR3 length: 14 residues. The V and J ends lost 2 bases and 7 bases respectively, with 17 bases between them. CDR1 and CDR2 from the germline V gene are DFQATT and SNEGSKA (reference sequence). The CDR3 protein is CSARSLRGDGTQYF. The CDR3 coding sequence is TGCAGTGCTAGATCCTTGAGGGGGGATGGGACCCAGTACTTC.

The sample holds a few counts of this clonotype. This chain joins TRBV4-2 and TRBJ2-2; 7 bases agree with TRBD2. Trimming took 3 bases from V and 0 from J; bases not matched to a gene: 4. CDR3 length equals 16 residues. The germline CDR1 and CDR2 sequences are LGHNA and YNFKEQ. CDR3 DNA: TGTGCCAGCAGCCAGAAGGGACTAACGAACACCGGGGAGCTGTTTTTT. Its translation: CASSQKGLTNTGELFF.

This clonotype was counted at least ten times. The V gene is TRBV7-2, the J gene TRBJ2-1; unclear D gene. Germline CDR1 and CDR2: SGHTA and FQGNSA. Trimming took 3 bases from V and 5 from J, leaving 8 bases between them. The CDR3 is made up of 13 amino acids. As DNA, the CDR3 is TGTGCCAGCAGCTTCGGACCCGACAATGAGCAGTTCTTC. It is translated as CASSFGPDNEQFF.

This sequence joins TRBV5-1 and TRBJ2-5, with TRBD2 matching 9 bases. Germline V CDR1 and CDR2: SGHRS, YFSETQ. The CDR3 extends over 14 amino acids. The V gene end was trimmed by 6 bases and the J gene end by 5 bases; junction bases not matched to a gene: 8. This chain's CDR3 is CASNAGTSKETQYF. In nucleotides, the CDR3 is TGCGCCAGCAATGCCGGGACTAGCAAGGAGACCCAGTACTTC.

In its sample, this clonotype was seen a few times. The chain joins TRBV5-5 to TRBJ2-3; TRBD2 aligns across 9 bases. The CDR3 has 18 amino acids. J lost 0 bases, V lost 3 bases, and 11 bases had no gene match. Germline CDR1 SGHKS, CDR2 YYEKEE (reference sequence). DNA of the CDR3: TGTGCCAGCAGCTCGGGAGGGCTAGCGGGGCGTAGCACAGATACGCAGTATTTT. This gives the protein CASSSGGLAGRSTDTQYF. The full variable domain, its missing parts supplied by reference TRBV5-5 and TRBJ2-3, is DAGVTQSPTHLIKTRGQQVTLRCSPISGHKSVSWYQQVLGQGPQFIFQYYEKEERGRGNFPDRFSARQFPNYSSELNVNALLLGDSALYLCASSSGGLAGRSTDTQYFGPGTRLTVL.

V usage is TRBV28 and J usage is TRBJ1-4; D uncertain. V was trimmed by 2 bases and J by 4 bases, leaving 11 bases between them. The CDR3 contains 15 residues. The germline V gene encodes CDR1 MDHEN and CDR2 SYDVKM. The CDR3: CASSLPGSHNEKLFF. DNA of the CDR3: TGTGCCAGCAGTTTACCGGGAAGCCATAATGAAAAACTGTTTTTT.

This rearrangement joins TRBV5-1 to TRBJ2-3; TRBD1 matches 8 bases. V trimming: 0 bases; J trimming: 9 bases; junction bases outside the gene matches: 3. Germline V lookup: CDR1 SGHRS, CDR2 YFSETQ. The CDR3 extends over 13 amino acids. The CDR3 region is CASSLGTGPTQYF. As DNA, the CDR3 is TGCGCCAGCAGCTTGGGGACAGGGCCCACGCAGTATTTT.

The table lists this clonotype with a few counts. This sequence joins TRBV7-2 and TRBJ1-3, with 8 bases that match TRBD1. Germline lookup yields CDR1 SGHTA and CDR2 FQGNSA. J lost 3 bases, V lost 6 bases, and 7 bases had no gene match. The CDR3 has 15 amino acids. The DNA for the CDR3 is TGTGCCAGCAGACCCACAGGGGGACTTGGAAACACCATATATTTT. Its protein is CASRPTGGLGNTIYF.

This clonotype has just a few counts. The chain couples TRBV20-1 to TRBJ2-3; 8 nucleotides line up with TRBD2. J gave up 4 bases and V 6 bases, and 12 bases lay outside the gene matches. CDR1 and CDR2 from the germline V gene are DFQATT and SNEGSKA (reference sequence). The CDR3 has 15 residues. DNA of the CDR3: TGCAGTGCCCCCGTCGGGGGGGGGTCGGCAGATACGCAGTATTTT. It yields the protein CSAPVGGGSADTQYF.

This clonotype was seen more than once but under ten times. CDR3 bases: TGTGCCAGCAGCTTTTCCGGGGGCGGAAATCAGCCCCAGCATTTT. Translating it yields CASSFSGGGNQPQHF. The V and J genes are TRBV7-2 and TRBJ1-5; possible D gene TRBD1, 6 bases. This CDR3 has 15 residues. V lost 3 bases, J lost 4 bases, and 13 bases lay in between. Germline V CDR1 and CDR2: SGHTA, FQGNSA.

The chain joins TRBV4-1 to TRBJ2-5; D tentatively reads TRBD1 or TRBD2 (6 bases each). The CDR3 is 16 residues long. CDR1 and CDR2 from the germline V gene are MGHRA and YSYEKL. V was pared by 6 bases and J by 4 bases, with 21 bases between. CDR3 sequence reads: CASSLLFSGGGETQYF. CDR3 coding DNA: TGCGCCAGCAGTTTACTTTTCTCCGGGGGCGGAGAGACCCAGTACTTC.

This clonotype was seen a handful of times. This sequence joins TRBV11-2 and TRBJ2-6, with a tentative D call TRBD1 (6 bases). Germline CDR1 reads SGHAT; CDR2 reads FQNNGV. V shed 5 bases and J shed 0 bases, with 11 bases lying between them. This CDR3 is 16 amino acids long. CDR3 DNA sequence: TGTGCCAGCAGCCGGGGCAGGGGCTCTGGGGCCAACGTCCTGACTTTC. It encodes CASSRGRGSGANVLTF.

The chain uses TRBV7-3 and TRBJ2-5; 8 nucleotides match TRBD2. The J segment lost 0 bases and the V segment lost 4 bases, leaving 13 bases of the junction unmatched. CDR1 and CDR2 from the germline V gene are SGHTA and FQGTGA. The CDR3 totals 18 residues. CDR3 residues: CASSSRPVLAGNQETQYF. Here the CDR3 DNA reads TGTGCCAGCAGCTCCCGCCCGGTGTTAGCGGGGAACCAAGAGACCCAGTACTTC.

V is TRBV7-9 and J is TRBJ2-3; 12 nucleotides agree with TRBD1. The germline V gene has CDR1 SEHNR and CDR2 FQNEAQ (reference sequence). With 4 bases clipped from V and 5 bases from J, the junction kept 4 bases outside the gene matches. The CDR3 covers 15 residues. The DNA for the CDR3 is TGTGCCAGCAGCTCCGGGACAGGGGGCCTAGATACGCAGTATTTT. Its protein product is CASSSGTGGLDTQYF.

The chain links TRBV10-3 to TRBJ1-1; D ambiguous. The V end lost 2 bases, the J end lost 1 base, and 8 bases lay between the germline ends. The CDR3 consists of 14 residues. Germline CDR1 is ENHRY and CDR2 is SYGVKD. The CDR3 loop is CAISERVENTEAFF. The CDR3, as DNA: TGTGCCATCAGTGAGCGGGTGGAGAACACTGAAGCTTTCTTT.

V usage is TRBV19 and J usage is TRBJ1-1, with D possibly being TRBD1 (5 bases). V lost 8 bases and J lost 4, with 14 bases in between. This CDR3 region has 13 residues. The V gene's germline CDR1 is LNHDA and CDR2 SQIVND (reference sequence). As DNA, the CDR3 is TGTGCCAGTCGAGGGGAGGTGGGCACTGAAGCTTTCTTT. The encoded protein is CASRGEVGTEAFF.

CDR3: CASSLYSGRSYNEQFF. CDR3 nucleotide sequence: TGTGCCAGCAGCTTATACTCTGGACGGTCCTACAATGAGCAGTTCTTC. The rearrangement joins TRBV7-2 to TRBJ2-1; the D is unclear. V lost 2 bases to trimming and J lost 1 base, with 12 bases between them. The CDR3 has 16 residues. Germline V gene data show CDR1 as SGHTA and CDR2 as FQGNSA.

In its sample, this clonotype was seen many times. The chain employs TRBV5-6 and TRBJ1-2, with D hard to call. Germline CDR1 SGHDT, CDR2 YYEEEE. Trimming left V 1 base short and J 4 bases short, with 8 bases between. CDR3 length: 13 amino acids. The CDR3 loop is CASSLPALYGYTF. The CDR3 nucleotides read TGTGCCAGCAGCTTGCCCGCCCTCTATGGCTACACCTTC.

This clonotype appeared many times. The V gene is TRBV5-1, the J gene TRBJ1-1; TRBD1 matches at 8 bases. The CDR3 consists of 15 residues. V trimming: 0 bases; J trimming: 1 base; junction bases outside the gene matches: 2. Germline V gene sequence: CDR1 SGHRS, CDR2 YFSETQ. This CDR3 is CASSLAGQGNTEAFF. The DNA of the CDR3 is TGCGCCAGCAGCTTGGCCGGACAGGGGAACACTGAAGCTTTCTTT.

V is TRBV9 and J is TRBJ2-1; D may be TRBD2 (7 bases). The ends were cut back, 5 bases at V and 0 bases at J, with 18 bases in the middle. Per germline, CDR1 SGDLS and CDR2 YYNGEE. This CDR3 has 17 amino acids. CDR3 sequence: CASSEVGGGLSYNEQFF. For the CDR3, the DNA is TGTGCCAGCAGTGAAGTGGGGGGGGGCCTCTCCTACAATGAGCAGTTCTTC.

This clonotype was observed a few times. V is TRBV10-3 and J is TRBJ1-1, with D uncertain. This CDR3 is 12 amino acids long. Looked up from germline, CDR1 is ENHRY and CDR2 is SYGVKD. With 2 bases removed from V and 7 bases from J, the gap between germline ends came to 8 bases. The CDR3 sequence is CAISEGSYEAFF. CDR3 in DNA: TGTGCCATCAGTGAGGGTAGTTATGAAGCTTTCTTT.

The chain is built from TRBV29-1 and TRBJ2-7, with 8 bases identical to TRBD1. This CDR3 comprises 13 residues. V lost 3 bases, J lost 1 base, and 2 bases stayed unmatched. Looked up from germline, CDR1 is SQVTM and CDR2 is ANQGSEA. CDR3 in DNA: TGCAGCGTTGACGGACAGGGTTCCTACGAGCAGTACGTC. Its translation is CSVDGQGSYEQYV.

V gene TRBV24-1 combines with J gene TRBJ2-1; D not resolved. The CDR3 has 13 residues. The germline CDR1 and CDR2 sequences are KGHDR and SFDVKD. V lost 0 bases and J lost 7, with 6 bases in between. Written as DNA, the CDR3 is TGTGCCACCAGTGATTTGCTGGGGAATGAGCAGTTCTTC. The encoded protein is CATSDLLGNEQFF.

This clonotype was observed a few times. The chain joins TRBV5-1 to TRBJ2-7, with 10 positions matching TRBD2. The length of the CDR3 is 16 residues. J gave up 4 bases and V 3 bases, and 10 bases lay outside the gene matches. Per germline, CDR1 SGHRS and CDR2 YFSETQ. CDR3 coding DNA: TGCGCCAGCAGCTCTCTAGCGGGGGATGGCCCTTACGAGCAGTACTTC. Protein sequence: CASSSLAGDGPYEQYF.

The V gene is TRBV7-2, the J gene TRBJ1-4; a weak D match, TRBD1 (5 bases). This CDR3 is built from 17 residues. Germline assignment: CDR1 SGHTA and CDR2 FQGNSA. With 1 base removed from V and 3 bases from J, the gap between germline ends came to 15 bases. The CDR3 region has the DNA TGTGCCAGCAGCTTAGGGATAGATTCAGGGCCTAATGAAAAACTGTTTTTT. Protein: CASSLGIDSGPNEKLFF.

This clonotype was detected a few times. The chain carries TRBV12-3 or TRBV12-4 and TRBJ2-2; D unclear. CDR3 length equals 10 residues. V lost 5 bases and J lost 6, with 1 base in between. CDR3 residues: CASSAGELFF. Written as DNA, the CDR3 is TGTGCCAGCAGTGCCGGGGAGCTGTTTTTT.